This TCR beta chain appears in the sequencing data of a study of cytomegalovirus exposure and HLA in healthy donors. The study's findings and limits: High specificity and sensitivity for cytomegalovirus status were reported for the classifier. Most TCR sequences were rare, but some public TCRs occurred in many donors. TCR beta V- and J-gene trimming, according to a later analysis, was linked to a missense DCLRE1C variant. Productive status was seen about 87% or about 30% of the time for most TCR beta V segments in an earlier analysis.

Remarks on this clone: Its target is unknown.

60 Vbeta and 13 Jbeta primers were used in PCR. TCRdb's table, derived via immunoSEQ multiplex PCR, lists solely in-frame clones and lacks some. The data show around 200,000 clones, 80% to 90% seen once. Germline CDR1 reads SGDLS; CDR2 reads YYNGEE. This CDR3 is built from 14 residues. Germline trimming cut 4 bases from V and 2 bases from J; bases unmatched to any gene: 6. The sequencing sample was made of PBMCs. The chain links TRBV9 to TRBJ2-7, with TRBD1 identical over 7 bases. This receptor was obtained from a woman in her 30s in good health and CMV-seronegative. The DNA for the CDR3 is TGTGCCAGCAGCCTCCGGGACAGCCCCTACGAGCAGTACTTC. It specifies CASSLRDSPYEQYF.